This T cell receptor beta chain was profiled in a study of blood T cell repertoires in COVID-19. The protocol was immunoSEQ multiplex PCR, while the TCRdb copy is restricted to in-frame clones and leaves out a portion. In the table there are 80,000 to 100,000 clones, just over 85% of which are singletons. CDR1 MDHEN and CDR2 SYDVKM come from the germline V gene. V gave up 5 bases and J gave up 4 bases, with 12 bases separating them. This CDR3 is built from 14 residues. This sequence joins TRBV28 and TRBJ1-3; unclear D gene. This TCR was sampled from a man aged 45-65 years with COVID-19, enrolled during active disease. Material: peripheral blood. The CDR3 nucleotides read TGTGCCAGCAGTGCCCGAGGAGCCGGAAACACCATATATTTT. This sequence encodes CASSARGAGNTIYF.